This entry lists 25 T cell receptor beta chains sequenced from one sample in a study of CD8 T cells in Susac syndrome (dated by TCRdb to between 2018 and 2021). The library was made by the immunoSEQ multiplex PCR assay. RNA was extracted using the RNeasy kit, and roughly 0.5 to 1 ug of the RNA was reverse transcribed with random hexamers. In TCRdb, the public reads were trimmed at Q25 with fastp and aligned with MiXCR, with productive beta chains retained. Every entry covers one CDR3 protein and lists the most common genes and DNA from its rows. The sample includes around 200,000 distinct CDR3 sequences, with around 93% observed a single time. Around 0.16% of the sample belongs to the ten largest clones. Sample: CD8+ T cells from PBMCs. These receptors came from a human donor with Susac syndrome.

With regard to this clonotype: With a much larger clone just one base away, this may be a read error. The CDR3 DNA sequence: TGTGCCAGCAGTTTAACAGGGACCTATGGCTACACCTTC. As protein: CASSLTGTYGYTF. The genes are TRBV27 and TRBJ1-2, with D perhaps TRBD1 (6 bases). Between the trimmed V and J ends, which lost 2 bases and 4 bases, there was a span of 8 bases. The germline V gene has CDR1 MNHEY and CDR2 SMNVEV (reference sequence). The CDR3 spans 13 residues.

This CDR3 is CSASGYSYEQYF. The CDR3 bases are TGCAGTGCGTCAGGGTACTCCTACGAGCAGTACTTC. The chain joins TRBV20-1 to TRBJ2-7; D possibly corresponds to TRBD1 (5 bases). This CDR3 has 12 residues. The germline gives CDR1 DFQATT, CDR2 SNEGSKA (reference sequence). Trimming removed 6 bases from V and 0 bases from J, with 9 bases in between.

The CDR3 nucleotides are TGTGCCTGGAGTGTACAAACCATCTATGGCTACACCTTC. Translating gives CAWSVQTIYGYTF. The chain recombines TRBV30 with TRBJ1-2; D is undetermined. Per germline, CDR1 GTSNPN and CDR2 SVGIG (reference sequence). CDR3 length: 13 amino acids. Trimming pared 0 bases from V and 4 bases from J, leaving 9 bases between.

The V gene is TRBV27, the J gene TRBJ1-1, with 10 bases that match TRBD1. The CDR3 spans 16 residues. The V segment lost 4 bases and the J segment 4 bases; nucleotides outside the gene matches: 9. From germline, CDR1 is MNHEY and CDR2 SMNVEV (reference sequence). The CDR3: CASSSSGTGVGTEAFF. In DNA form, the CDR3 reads TGTGCCAGCAGTTCCTCCGGGACAGGGGTTGGCACTGAAGCTTTCTTT.

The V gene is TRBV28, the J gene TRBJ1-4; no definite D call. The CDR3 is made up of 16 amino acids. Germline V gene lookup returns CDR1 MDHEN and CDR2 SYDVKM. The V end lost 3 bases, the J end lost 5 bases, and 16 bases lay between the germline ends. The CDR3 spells CASSLEVEGLNEKLFF. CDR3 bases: TGTGCCAGCAGTTTGGAGGTAGAGGGTTTAAATGAAAAACTGTTTTTT.

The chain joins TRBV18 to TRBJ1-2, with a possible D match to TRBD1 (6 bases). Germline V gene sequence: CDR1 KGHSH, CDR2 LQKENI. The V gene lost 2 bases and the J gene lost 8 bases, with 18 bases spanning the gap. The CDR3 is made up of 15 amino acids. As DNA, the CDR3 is TGTGCCAGCTCACCAGTGCAGGGGAAGTCGAGGGGCTACACCTTC. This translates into CASSPVQGKSRGYTF. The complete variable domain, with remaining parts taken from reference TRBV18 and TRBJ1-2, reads NAGVMQNPRHLVRRRGQEARLRCSPMKGHSHVYWYRQLPEEGLKFMVYLQKENIIDESGMPKERFSAEFPKEGPSILRIQQVVRGDSAAYFCASSPVQGKSRGYTFGSGTRLTVV.

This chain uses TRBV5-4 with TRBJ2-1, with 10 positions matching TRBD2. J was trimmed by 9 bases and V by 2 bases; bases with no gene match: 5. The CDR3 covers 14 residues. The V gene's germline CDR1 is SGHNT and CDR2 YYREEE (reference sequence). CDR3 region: CASSFGTSAAEQFF. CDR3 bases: TGTGCCAGCAGCTTCGGGACTAGCGCAGCTGAGCAGTTCTTC. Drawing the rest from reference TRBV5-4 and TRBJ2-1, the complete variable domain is ETGVTQSPTHLIKTRGQQVTLRCSSQSGHNTVSWYQQALGQGPQFIFQYYREEENGRGNFPPRFSGLQFPNYSSELNVNALELDDSALYLCASSFGTSAAEQFFGPGTRLTVL.

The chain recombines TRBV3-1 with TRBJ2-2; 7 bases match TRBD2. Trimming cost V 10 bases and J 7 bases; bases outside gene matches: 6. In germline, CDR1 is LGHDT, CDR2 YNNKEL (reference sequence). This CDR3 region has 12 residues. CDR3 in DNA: TGTGCCATCAGGGAGGGAGTCGGGGAGCTGTTTTTT. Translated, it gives CAIREGVGELFF.

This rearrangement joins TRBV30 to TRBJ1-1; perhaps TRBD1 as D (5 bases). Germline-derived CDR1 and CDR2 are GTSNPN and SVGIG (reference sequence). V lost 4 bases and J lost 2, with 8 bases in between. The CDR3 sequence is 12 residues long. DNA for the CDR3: TGTGCCTGGACCGGGGCCAACACTGAAGCTTTCTTT. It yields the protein CAWTGANTEAFF.

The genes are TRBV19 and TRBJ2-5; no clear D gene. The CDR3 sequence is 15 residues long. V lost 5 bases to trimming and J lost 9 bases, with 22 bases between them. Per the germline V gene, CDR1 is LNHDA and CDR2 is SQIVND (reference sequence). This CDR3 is CASSLQNTNFEAQYF. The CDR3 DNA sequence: TGTGCCAGTAGTCTCCAGAACACCAACTTCGAGGCCCAGTACTTC.

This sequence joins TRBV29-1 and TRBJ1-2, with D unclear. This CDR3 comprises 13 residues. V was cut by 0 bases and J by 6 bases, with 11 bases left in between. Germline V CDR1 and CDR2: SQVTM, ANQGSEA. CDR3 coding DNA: TGCAGCGTTGAAGAGGCACTTTGGGATGGCTACACCTTC. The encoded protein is CSVEEALWDGYTF.

For the CDR3, the DNA is TGTGCCAGCAGTTACTCGGCCTTCTACTATGGCTACACCTTC. This sequence encodes CASSYSAFYYGYTF. The J gene is TRBJ1-2, the V gene TRBV6-5; D gene unclear. Trimming stripped 0 bases from V and 3 bases from J, with 8 bases between. The CDR3 has 14 amino acids. CDR1 and CDR2 (germline): MNHEY, SVGAGI.

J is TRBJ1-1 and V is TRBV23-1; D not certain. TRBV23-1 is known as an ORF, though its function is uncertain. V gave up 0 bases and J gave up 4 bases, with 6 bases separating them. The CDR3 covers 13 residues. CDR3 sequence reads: CASSQSWGTEAFF. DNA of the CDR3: TGCGCCAGCAGTCAATCCTGGGGCACTGAAGCTTTCTTT.

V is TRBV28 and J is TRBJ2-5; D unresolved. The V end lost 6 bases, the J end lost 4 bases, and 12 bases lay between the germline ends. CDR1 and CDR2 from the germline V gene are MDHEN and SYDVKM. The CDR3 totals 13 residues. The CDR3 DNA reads TGTGCCAGCAGCCCCGGGTCCCGAGAGACCCAGTACTTC. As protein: CASSPGSRETQYF.

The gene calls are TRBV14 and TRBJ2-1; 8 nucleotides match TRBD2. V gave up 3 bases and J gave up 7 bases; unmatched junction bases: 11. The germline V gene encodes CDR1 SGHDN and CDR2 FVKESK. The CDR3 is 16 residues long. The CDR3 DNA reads TGTGCCAGCAGCCATCTCTATCGGGAGGGCTTGAATGAGCAGTTCTTC. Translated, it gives CASSHLYREGLNEQFF.

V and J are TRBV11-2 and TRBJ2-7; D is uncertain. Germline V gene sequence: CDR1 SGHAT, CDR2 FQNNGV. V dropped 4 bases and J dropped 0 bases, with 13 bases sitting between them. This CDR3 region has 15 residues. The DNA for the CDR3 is TGTGCCAGCAGCTCAACCCTCTTTGGCTCCTACGAGCAGTACTTC. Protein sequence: CASSSTLFGSYEQYF.

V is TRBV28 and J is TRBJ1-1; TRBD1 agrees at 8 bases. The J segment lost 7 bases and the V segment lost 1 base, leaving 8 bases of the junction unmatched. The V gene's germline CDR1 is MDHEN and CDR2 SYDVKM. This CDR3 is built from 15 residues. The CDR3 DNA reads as TGTGCCAGCAGTTTATCTACCCAGGGGGCGAATGAAGCTTTCTTT. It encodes CASSLSTQGANEAFF.

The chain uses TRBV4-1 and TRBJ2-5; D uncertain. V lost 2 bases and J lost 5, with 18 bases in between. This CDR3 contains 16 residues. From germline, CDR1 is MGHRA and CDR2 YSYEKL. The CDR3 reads CASSQFSSPPLETQYF. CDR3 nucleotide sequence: TGCGCCAGCAGCCAATTTAGCAGTCCCCCACTGGAGACCCAGTACTTC.

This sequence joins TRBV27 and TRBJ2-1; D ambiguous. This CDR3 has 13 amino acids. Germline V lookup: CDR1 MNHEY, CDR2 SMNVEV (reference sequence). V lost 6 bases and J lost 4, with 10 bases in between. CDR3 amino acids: CASSQNLYNEQFF. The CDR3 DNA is TGTGCCAGCAGCCAAAATCTATACAATGAGCAGTTCTTC.

CDR3 coding DNA: TGTGCCAGCAGCGCACTGGTCTACGAGCAGTACTTC. Translating gives CASSALVYEQYF. This chain links TRBV2 with TRBJ2-7; no definite D call. The V gene lost 6 bases and the J gene lost 3 bases, with 9 bases spanning the gap. Germline lookup yields CDR1 SNHLY and CDR2 FYNNEI. The CDR3 covers 12 residues.

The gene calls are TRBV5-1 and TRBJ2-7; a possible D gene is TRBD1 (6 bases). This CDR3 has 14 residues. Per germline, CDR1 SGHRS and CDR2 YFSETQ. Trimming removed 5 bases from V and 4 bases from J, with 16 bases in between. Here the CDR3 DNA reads TGCGCCAGCAGTTCCGGGACATATTCGTACGAGCAGTACTTC. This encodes CASSSGTYSYEQYF.

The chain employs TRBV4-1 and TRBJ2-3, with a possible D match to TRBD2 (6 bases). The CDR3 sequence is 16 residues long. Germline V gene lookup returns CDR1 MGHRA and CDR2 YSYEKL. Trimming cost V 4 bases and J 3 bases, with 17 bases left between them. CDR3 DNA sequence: TGCGCCAGCAGCCCGCGGACTATCCCTGATACAGATACGCAGTATTTT. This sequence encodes CASSPRTIPDTDTQYF.

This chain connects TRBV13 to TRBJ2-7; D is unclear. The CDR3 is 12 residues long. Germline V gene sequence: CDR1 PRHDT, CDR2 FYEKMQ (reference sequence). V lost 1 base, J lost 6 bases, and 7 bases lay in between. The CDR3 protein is CASSLVTGEQYF. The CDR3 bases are TGTGCCAGCAGCTTAGTGACCGGCGAGCAGTACTTC.

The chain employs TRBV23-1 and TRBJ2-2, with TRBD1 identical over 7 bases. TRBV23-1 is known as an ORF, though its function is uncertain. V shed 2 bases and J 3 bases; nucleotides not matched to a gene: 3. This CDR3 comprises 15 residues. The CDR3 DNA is TGCGCCAGCAGTCAACAGGACAGGTACACCGGGGAGCTGTTTTTT. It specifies CASSQQDRYTGELFF.

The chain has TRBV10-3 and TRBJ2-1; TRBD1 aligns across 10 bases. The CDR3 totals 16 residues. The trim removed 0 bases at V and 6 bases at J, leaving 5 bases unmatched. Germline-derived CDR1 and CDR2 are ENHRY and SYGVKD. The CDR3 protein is CAISESMGTGANEQFF. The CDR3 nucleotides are TGTGCCATCAGTGAGTCGATGGGGACAGGGGCCAATGAGCAGTTCTTC.